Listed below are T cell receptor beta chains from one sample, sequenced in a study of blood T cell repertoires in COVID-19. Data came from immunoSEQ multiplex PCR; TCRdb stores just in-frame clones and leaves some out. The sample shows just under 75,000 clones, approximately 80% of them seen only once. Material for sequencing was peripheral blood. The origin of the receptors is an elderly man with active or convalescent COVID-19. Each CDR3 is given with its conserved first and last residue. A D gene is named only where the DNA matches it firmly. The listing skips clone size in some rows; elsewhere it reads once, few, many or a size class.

CDR3 DNA: TGTGCCAGCAGCGTAGTAAGCGGGAGCTACAATGAGCAGTTCTTC
CDR3 protein: CASSVVSGSYNEQFF
J gene: TRBJ2-1
V gene: TRBV9
D gene: TRBD2
clone size: .

CDR3 DNA: TGTGCCAGCAGTAATCCAGGGGAAGGTCAGCCCCAGCATTTT
CDR3 protein: CASSNPGEGQPQHF
J gene: TRBJ1-5
V gene: TRBV6-2/TRBV6-3
D gene: .
clone size: .

CDR3 DNA: TGCGCCAGCAGCGGAACAGGGGGGGGCACAGATACGCAGTATTTT
CDR3 protein: CASSGTGGGTDTQYF
J gene: TRBJ2-3
V gene: TRBV5-1
D gene: .
clone size: once

CDR3 DNA: TGTGCCAGCAGCTTAGATTTCGGGACACTCTACGAGCAGTACTTC
CDR3 protein: CASSLDFGTLYEQYF
J gene: TRBJ2-7
V gene: TRBV7-2
D gene: .
clone size: .

CDR3 DNA: TGTGCCAGCAGACCGGGACAGGCGAACACCGGGGAGCTGTTTTTT
CDR3 protein: CASRPGQANTGELFF
J gene: TRBJ2-2
V gene: TRBV11-2
D gene: TRBD1
clone size: once

CDR3 DNA: TGTGCCAGCAGCCAGGCAGGAGCACAGGGAGGGGTTGGCTACACCTTC
CDR3 protein: CASSQAGAQGGVGYTF
J gene: TRBJ1-2
V gene: TRBV4-2
D gene: .
clone size: .

CDR3 DNA: TGCGCCAGCAGCCTTCCCAGCGGGGTTGATGGAGATACGCAGTATTTT
CDR3 protein: CASSLPSGVDGDTQYF
J gene: TRBJ2-3
V gene: TRBV5-1
D gene: TRBD2
clone size: few

CDR3 DNA: TGTGCCAGCAGCCAAGTTATATATCAGCCCCAGCATTTT
CDR3 protein: CASSQVIYQPQHF
J gene: TRBJ1-5
V gene: TRBV4-2
D gene: .
clone size: .

CDR3 DNA: TGTGCCAGCAGTTTGCGGGATCATAATTCACCCCTCCACTTT
CDR3 protein: CASSLRDHNSPLHF
J gene: TRBJ1-6
V gene: TRBV28
D gene: .
clone size: .

CDR3 DNA: TGTGCCAGCAGCTGGGGGGACAGAGTAGAGACCCAGTACTTC
CDR3 protein: CASSWGDRVETQYF
J gene: TRBJ2-5
V gene: TRBV5-4
D gene: .
clone size: .

CDR3 DNA: TGTGCCAGTAGTATAGTGGAGAACAATCAGCCCCAGCATTTT
CDR3 protein: CASSIVENNQPQHF
J gene: TRBJ1-5
V gene: TRBV19
D gene: .
clone size: .

CDR3 DNA: TGCGCCAGCAGCCAAGATAGAGCGGCCGGGGAGCTGTTTTTT
CDR3 protein: CASSQDRAAGELFF
J gene: TRBJ2-2
V gene: TRBV4-1
D gene: .
clone size: .

CDR3 DNA: TGTGCCAGCAGCGAAAATAGCGGGGGGGCCCGTGAGCAGTTCTTC
CDR3 protein: CASSENSGGAREQFF
J gene: TRBJ2-1
V gene: TRBV4-2
D gene: TRBD2
clone size: .

CDR3 DNA: TGCGCCAGCAGCCAAGGAGACAGGGCCTATGGCTACACCTTC
CDR3 protein: CASSQGDRAYGYTF
J gene: TRBJ1-2
V gene: TRBV4-1
D gene: TRBD1
clone size: .

CDR3 DNA: TGCGCCAGCAGCTTACAGGGGCCTCCCTATGGCTACACCTTC
CDR3 protein: CASSLQGPPYGYTF
J gene: TRBJ1-2
V gene: TRBV5-1
D gene: TRBD1
clone size: .

CDR3 DNA: TGTGCCAGCAGCCCCAGGGGACAGGGCACAGATACGCAGTATTTT
CDR3 protein: CASSPRGQGTDTQYF
J gene: TRBJ2-3
V gene: TRBV9
D gene: TRBD1
clone size: once

CDR3 DNA: TGTGCCAGCAGCTTGGATAGCACTAATGAAAAACTGTTTTTT
CDR3 protein: CASSLDSTNEKLFF
J gene: TRBJ1-4
V gene: TRBV5-4
D gene: .
clone size: .

CDR3 DNA: TGCGCCAGCAGTCGATACAGGGTCGCTGAAATAGATAGCAATCAGCCCCAGCATTTT
CDR3 protein: CASSRYRVAEIDSNQPQHF
J gene: TRBJ1-5
V gene: TRBV10-1
D gene: .
clone size: few

CDR3 DNA: TGTGCCAGCAAAAAAGGACAGGGCTCGGCTGAAGCTTTCTTT
CDR3 protein: CASKKGQGSAEAFF
J gene: TRBJ1-1
V gene: TRBV6-5
D gene: TRBD1
clone size: few

CDR3 DNA: TGCGCCAGCAGCCAAGATACAGGGATTAACTATGGCTACACCTTC
CDR3 protein: CASSQDTGINYGYTF
J gene: TRBJ1-2
V gene: TRBV4-1
D gene: .
clone size: .

CDR3 DNA: TGCGCCAGCAGCGAACGGGGACAGGCCTATAATTCACCCCTCCACTTT
CDR3 protein: CASSERGQAYNSPLHF
J gene: TRBJ1-6
V gene: TRBV5-1
D gene: TRBD1
clone size: once

CDR3 DNA: TGTGCCAGCAGTTACTTCCAGACTCTGAACACTGAAGCTTTCTTT
CDR3 protein: CASSYFQTLNTEAFF
J gene: TRBJ1-1
V gene: TRBV6-5
D gene: .
clone size: once

CDR3 DNA: TGTGCCAGCAGCGAGAGACAGGGAGGATACAATGAGCAGTTCTTC
CDR3 protein: CASSERQGGYNEQFF
J gene: TRBJ2-1
V gene: TRBV11-3
D gene: .
clone size: .

CDR3 DNA: TGTGCCAGCAGTCGCCCCCCGACAGGGCGTAACACTGAAGCTTTCTTT
CDR3 protein: CASSRPPTGRNTEAFF
J gene: TRBJ1-1
V gene: TRBV27
D gene: TRBD1
clone size: .

CDR3 DNA: TGTGCCAGCAGCTACAGGGCCGGGGTATACGAGCAGTACTTC
CDR3 protein: CASSYRAGVYEQYF
J gene: TRBJ2-7
V gene: TRBV11-3
D gene: .
clone size: few

CDR3 DNA: TGTGCCAGCAGCCAGAAATCAGCGGGTTGGAATGGCTACACCTTC
CDR3 protein: CASSQKSAGWNGYTF
J gene: TRBJ1-2
V gene: TRBV3-1/TRBV3-2
D gene: .
clone size: .

CDR3 DNA: TGTGCCAGCAGCACGGGACAGCCAAACGAGCAGTACTTC
CDR3 protein: CASSTGQPNEQYF
J gene: TRBJ2-7
V gene: TRBV6-6
D gene: TRBD1
clone size: .